The 18 T cell receptor beta chains given below trace back to one sample, sequenced in a study of cytomegalovirus exposure and HLA in healthy donors. Researchers ran the PCR with 60 Vbeta and 13 Jbeta primers. Here immunoSEQ multiplex PCR was the method, and the copy in TCRdb shows in-frame clones only, minus some. The sample lists about 190,000 clones, 84% seen once, with over 2% in the top ten. The material sequenced was PBMCs. The receptors were gathered from a woman aged 50 to 60 in good health and CMV-seropositive.

This clone showed up just a few times. This chain links TRBV6-5 with TRBJ2-3; the D is unclear. CDR1 is MNHEY, CDR2 SVGAGI, per germline. V shed 2 bases and J shed 5 bases, with 8 bases lying between them. CDR3 length equals 13 residues. The CDR3 DNA reads TGTGCCAGCAGTTACCGGTCCTTAGATACGCAGTATTTT. Protein product: CASSYRSLDTQYF.

The V and J genes are TRBV6-5 and TRBJ1-5; weak D call: TRBD1 (6 bases). V was clipped by 0 bases and J by 4 bases, with 10 bases between them. The germline gives CDR1 MNHEY, CDR2 SVGAGI. This CDR3 contains 15 residues. CDR3 sequence (DNA): TGTGCCAGCAGTTACTCGAACAGGGTGAATCAGCCCCAGCATTTT. Its translation: CASSYSNRVNQPQHF.

DNA of the CDR3: TGTGCCAGCAGTTACTCGAATGTGGGGAGAACTGAAGCTTTCTTT. This gives the protein CASSYSNVGRTEAFF. The V and J genes are TRBV6-5 and TRBJ1-1; D is ambiguous. The CDR3 length is 15 residues. V dropped 0 bases and J dropped 5 bases, with 13 bases sitting between them. Germline V gene data show CDR1 as MNHEY and CDR2 as SVGAGI.

The V call is TRBV5-1, the J call TRBJ1-4; no firm D call. The CDR3 length is 15 residues. Germline V gene lookup returns CDR1 SGHRS and CDR2 YFSETQ. The V and J ends lost 1 base and 4 bases respectively, with 11 bases between them. CDR3 protein: CASSLSPGNNEKLFF. CDR3 nucleotides: TGCGCCAGCAGCTTGTCTCCGGGTAATAATGAAAAACTGTTTTTT.

The J gene is TRBJ2-5, the V gene TRBV7-2; 8 positions agree with TRBD2. The J call may be mistaken, given a closer DNA end match to TRBJ2-7. Germline CDR1 is SGHTA and CDR2 is FQGNSA. This CDR3 has 15 residues. CDR3: CASSLLAGLSYEQYF. In DNA, the CDR3 is TGTGCCAGCAGCCTATTAGCGGGGCTTTCCTACGAGCAGTACTTC.

This rearrangement joins TRBV6-5 to TRBJ2-7, with 9 bases aligning to TRBD1. With 7 bases clipped from V and 0 bases from J, the junction kept 7 bases outside the gene matches. The CDR3 extends over 15 amino acids. Germline loops: CDR1 MNHEY, CDR2 SVGAGI. CDR3 sequence reads: CASTSGTGHSYEQYF. In DNA form, the CDR3 reads TGTGCCAGCACCTCCGGGACAGGGCACTCCTACGAGCAGTACTTC.

CDR3 nucleotides: TGTGCCAGCAGCCCCGAGACAGGGGTCGGGTATGGCTACACCTTC. This codes for CASSPETGVGYGYTF. This chain connects TRBV4-2 to TRBJ1-2; 8 bases agree with TRBD1. V lost 4 bases, J lost 5 bases, and 9 bases stayed unmatched. CDR1 LGHNA and CDR2 YNFKEQ come from the germline V gene. The CDR3 has 15 amino acids.

This clone was counted a few times. This chain uses TRBV5-1 with TRBJ1-5; D not certain. CDR1 and CDR2 (germline): SGHRS, YFSETQ. Trimming removed 4 bases from V and 4 bases from J, with 12 bases in between. The CDR3 runs to 14 residues. The CDR3 region is CASSLDNVNQPQHF. The CDR3 region has the DNA TGCGCCAGCAGCCTTGACAATGTAAATCAGCCCCAGCATTTT.

The chain carries TRBV19 and TRBJ2-1; TRBD1 agrees at 9 bases. Trimming took 5 bases from V and 8 from J; bases not matched to a gene: 10. Germline V gene lookup returns CDR1 LNHDA and CDR2 SQIVND (reference sequence). This CDR3 is 15 amino acids long. Written as DNA, the CDR3 is TGTGCCAGTAGTGCCTCCCGGACAGGGGTGGATGAGCAGTTCTTC. Translating gives CASSASRTGVDEQFF.

The V call is TRBV10-2, the J call TRBJ1-1, with D unclear. CDR1 is WSHSY and CDR2 is SAAADI in the germline V gene. CDR3 length: 13 residues. V was clipped by 2 bases and J by 1 base, with 5 bases between them. The CDR3, as DNA: TGCGCCAGCAGTGAGGTGCGGAACACTGAAGCTTTCTTT. Amino acid sequence: CASSEVRNTEAFF.

Here the CDR3 reads CASSEAGTLNTEAFF. The CDR3 DNA follows: TGTGCCAGCAGCGAAGCCGGGACACTGAACACTGAAGCTTTCTTT. The chain joins TRBV9 to TRBJ1-1; tentatively, D is TRBD1 (6 bases). Germline-derived CDR1 and CDR2 are SGDLS and YYNGEE. V lost 3 bases, J lost 0 bases, and 12 bases lay in between. The CDR3 totals 15 residues.

The rearrangement uses TRBV27 and TRBJ2-7, with D uncertain. The V end was cut by 4 bases, the J end by 2 bases, with 12 bases between. Germline V gene lookup returns CDR1 MNHEY and CDR2 SMNVEV (reference sequence). The CDR3 covers 14 residues. The CDR3 protein is CASSWVDNPYEQYF. The CDR3 DNA sequence: TGTGCCAGCAGTTGGGTCGACAATCCCTACGAGCAGTACTTC.

The rearrangement uses TRBV2 and TRBJ2-6, with D perhaps TRBD1 (6 bases). Trimming shortened V by 4 bases and J by 6 bases, and 13 bases separated the two germline ends. The CDR3 is made up of 15 amino acids. The germline gives CDR1 SNHLY, CDR2 FYNNEI. CDR3 coding DNA: TGTGCCAGCAGTGTGGGACACACTGAGGCCAACGTCCTGACTTTC. This sequence encodes CASSVGHTEANVLTF.

This chain links TRBV5-1 with TRBJ1-1, with 9 bases aligning to TRBD1. This CDR3 spans 13 amino acids. V lost 4 bases, J lost 7 bases, and 5 bases stayed unmatched. The germline CDR1 and CDR2 sequences are SGHRS and YFSETQ. In DNA form, the CDR3 reads TGCGCCAGCAGCAAAACAGGGGGCTTTGAAGCTTTCTTT. This encodes CASSKTGGFEAFF.

The chain links TRBV11-3 to TRBJ2-1, with a possible D match to TRBD1 (5 bases). The ends were cut back, 3 bases at V and 5 bases at J, with 11 bases in the middle. Germline V gene sequence: CDR1 SGHNT, CDR2 YENEEA. This CDR3 comprises 14 residues. The CDR3 DNA reads TGTGCCAGCAGCTTGCGGTCAGGGAACAATGAGCAGTTCTTC. Its protein product is CASSLRSGNNEQFF.

This clone was detected only a few times. V is TRBV5-1 and J is TRBJ2-3; 10 nucleotides agree with TRBD2. CDR3 length: 16 residues. Germline V CDR1 and CDR2: SGHRS, YFSETQ. V trimming: 0 bases; J trimming: 3 bases; junction bases outside the gene matches: 4. CDR3 DNA sequence: TGCGCCAGCAGCTTGGAAGCGGGGGGGTTGACAGATACGCAGTATTTT. This translates into CASSLEAGGLTDTQYF.

The chain combines TRBV7-2 with TRBJ1-2, with unresolved D. The CDR3 is 17 residues long. The germline V gene has CDR1 SGHTA and CDR2 FQGNSA. The ends were cut back, 5 bases at V and 7 bases at J, with 26 bases in the middle. The CDR3 loop reads CASSLEGLLPSYGGYTF. CDR3 bases: TGTGCCAGCAGCCTCGAGGGCCTCCTTCCAAGCTATGGTGGCTACACCTTC. The full variable domain, rest sourced from reference TRBV7-2 and TRBJ1-2, is GAGVSQSPSNKVTEKGKDVELRCDPISGHTALYWYRQSLGQGLEFLIYFQGNSAPDKSGLPSDRFSAERTGGSVSTLTIQRTQQEDSAVYLCASSLEGLLPSYGGYTFGSGTRLTVV.

This chain uses TRBV2 with TRBJ1-1; possible D gene TRBD1, 6 bases. The germline V gene has CDR1 SNHLY and CDR2 FYNNEI. V was shortened by 8 bases and J by 7 bases, with 17 bases between the two germline ends. This CDR3 spans 13 amino acids. The CDR3 spells CASRPTGYGEAFF. The DNA of the CDR3 is TGTGCCAGCCGTCCAACAGGGTATGGTGAAGCTTTCTTT.